These 29 T cell receptor beta chains came from one sample sequenced in a study of shared clonotypes between healthy human individuals. Sequenced by immunoSEQ multiplex PCR; TCRdb stores in-frame clones only, minus some. The data contain under 2.5 million clones, around 92% of them seen just once; the ten biggest clones take up approximately 0.4%. The sequenced material came from naive CD4+ T cells from PBMCs. Specified subset: CD45RA+ positively selected. The receptors originated from a man younger than 35 in good health. Some clones in this sample may be carry-over from other donors' samples.

Here the CDR3 reads CASSLGTSGWPNEQFF. CDR3 in DNA: TGTGCCAGCAGCTTAGGGACTAGCGGGTGGCCCAATGAGCAGTTCTTC. This chain connects TRBV7-9 to TRBJ2-1; 11 bases align to TRBD2. V lost 1 base, J lost 6 bases, and 5 bases stayed unmatched. The CDR3 spans 16 residues. The germline V gene has CDR1 SEHNR and CDR2 FQNEAQ (reference sequence).

The V gene is TRBV10-3, the J gene TRBJ2-7; D perhaps matches TRBD1 (5 bases). Trimming removed 0 bases at V and 6 bases at J, with 9 bases between. CDR1 and CDR2 from the germline V gene are ENHRY and SYGVKD. The CDR3 is 13 amino acids. DNA for the CDR3: TGTGCCATCAGTGAGTCGAAAGGGGCCGAGCAGTACTTC. It specifies CAISESKGAEQYF.

On this clone itself: In the same sample, other DNA sequences code for this CDR3. DNA of the CDR3: TGCGCCAGCAGCTTGGGACTAGACTACGAGCAGTACTTC. This translates into CASSLGLDYEQYF. The gene calls are TRBV5-1 and TRBJ2-7; D might be TRBD2 (6 bases). The germline gives CDR1 SGHRS, CDR2 YFSETQ. The V gene lost 0 bases and the J gene lost 3 bases, with 7 bases spanning the gap. CDR3 length equals 13 residues.

This rearrangement joins TRBV28 to TRBJ2-5; no firm D call. Germline CDR1 is MDHEN and CDR2 is SYDVKM. The CDR3 covers 14 residues. V lost 6 bases and J lost 5, with 16 bases in between. As DNA, the CDR3 is TGTGCCAGCAGGGCTGTTGGGTCCCTGGAGACCCAGTACTTC. It yields the protein CASRAVGSLETQYF.

The CDR3 DNA follows: TGTGCCAGCAGCCTAGAGGGACTTATCCAAGAGACCCAGTACTTC. This sequence encodes CASSLEGLIQETQYF. The V and J genes are TRBV7-2 and TRBJ2-5; D is possibly TRBD2 (6 bases). V lost 5 bases, J lost 1 base, and 14 bases lay in between. The germline V gene has CDR1 SGHTA and CDR2 FQGNSA. CDR3 size: 15 residues.

This chain connects TRBV11-2 to TRBJ1-4; 8 bases match TRBD1. V gave up 4 bases and J gave up 0 bases; unmatched junction bases: 4. The CDR3 runs 16 residues. Germline CDR1 and CDR2: SGHAT and FQNNGV. CDR3 DNA: TGTGCCAGCAGCTCTTACAGGGGGGCAACTAATGAAAAACTGTTTTTT. This sequence encodes CASSSYRGATNEKLFF.

This clone was observed a few times. Within the sample, other DNA sequences also encode this same CDR3. The chain links TRBV5-1 to TRBJ1-1; 8 nucleotides line up with TRBD1. The CDR3 has 13 residues. Germline V CDR1 and CDR2: SGHRS, YFSETQ. Trimming at V came to 3 bases and at J to 3 bases, leaving 1 base not matched to a gene. In DNA, the CDR3 is TGCGCCAGCAGCTGGGGACAGGACACTGAAGCTTTCTTT. Protein sequence: CASSWGQDTEAFF.

The V gene is TRBV5-1, the J gene TRBJ1-3; D is ambiguous. The CDR3 is 16 amino acids. Trimming removed 2 bases from V and 0 bases from J, with 12 bases in between. Germline V gene data show CDR1 as SGHRS and CDR2 as YFSETQ. The CDR3 sequence is CASSFGALLSGNTIYF. The CDR3 DNA follows: TGCGCCAGCAGCTTCGGAGCACTCCTCTCTGGAAACACCATATATTTT.

The V call is TRBV28, the J call TRBJ2-2; D tentatively fits TRBD1 or TRBD2 (5 bases each). V dropped 4 bases and J dropped 4 bases, with 16 bases sitting between them. The CDR3 loop spans 16 amino acids. Germline CDR1 MDHEN, CDR2 SYDVKM. This CDR3 is CASSSLIGTVTGELFF. In DNA, the CDR3 is TGTGCCAGCAGTTCGCTTATTGGGACGGTCACCGGGGAGCTGTTTTTT.

This chain links TRBV28 with TRBJ1-2; perhaps TRBD1 as D (5 bases). This CDR3 has 16 residues. Germline assignment: CDR1 MDHEN and CDR2 SYDVKM. Between the trimmed V and J ends, which lost 6 bases and 6 bases, there was a span of 23 bases. The CDR3 here is CASRKSGRLMSNGYTF. Here the CDR3 DNA reads TGTGCCAGCAGGAAATCGGGACGGCTCATGAGTAATGGCTACACCTTC.

The sample holds a few counts of this clone. The rearrangement uses TRBV19 and TRBJ1-4; D remains unclear. V was shortened by 0 bases and J by 10 bases, with 18 bases between the two germline ends. Germline CDR1 LNHDA, CDR2 SQIVND (reference sequence). This CDR3 has 16 residues. In nucleotides, the CDR3 is TGTGCCAGTAGTATAGATCGCGGGCAGAGTTCAAGAAAACTGTTTTTT. Protein: CASSIDRGQSSRKLFF.

The CDR3 is CASSGGQGVTNEKLFF. The CDR3 bases are TGCGCCAGCAGCGGCGGACAGGGGGTGACTAATGAAAAACTGTTTTTT. This chain connects TRBV5-1 to TRBJ1-4, with 10 bases aligning to TRBD1. This CDR3 is 16 amino acids long. CDR1 and CDR2 from the germline V gene are SGHRS and YFSETQ. V was pared by 4 bases and J by 2 bases, with 5 bases of the junction left unmatched.

The table lists this clone with a count of one. The V call is TRBV28, the J call TRBJ2-2, with D possibly being TRBD2 (5 bases). Germline lookup yields CDR1 MDHEN and CDR2 SYDVKM. V shed 1 base and J shed 4 bases, with 7 bases lying between them. This CDR3 is built from 14 residues. DNA of the CDR3: TGTGCCAGCAGTTTATTGACTACCACCGGGGAGCTGTTTTTT. Translation: CASSLLTTTGELFF.

The chain joins TRBV28 to TRBJ2-3; D gene unclear. Trimming stripped 3 bases from V and 0 bases from J, with 13 bases between. The CDR3 totals 16 residues. CDR1 MDHEN and CDR2 SYDVKM come from the germline V gene. CDR3 amino acids: CASSFSQLRSTDTQYF. DNA for the CDR3: TGTGCCAGCAGTTTTTCACAGCTCCGAAGCACAGATACGCAGTATTTT.

The V gene is TRBV6-6, the J gene TRBJ1-2, with 9 bases that match TRBD1. This CDR3 is built from 15 residues. Trimming took 7 bases from V and 2 from J; bases not matched to a gene: 8. Germline values: CDR1 MNHNY, CDR2 SVGAGI (reference sequence). In DNA form, the CDR3 reads TGTGCCAGCACCTTACCGGGACAGGGAAACTATGGCTACACCTTC. This encodes CASTLPGQGNYGYTF.

The table lists this clone with a count of one. The sample carries other DNA sequences with the same CDR3. The rearrangement joins TRBV25-1 to TRBJ1-2, with D uncertain. Germline CDR1 reads MGHDK; CDR2 reads SYGVNS. The V end lost 3 bases, the J end lost 0 bases, and 8 bases lay between the germline ends. This CDR3 spans 14 amino acids. This CDR3 is CASSERRANYGYTF. CDR3 DNA sequence: TGTGCCAGCAGTGAGCGTCGGGCTAACTATGGCTACACCTTC.

The CDR3 bases are TGTGCCAGCAGCGTAATGGGACTAGGGGACAATGAGCAGTTCTTC. As protein: CASSVMGLGDNEQFF. The genes are TRBV9 and TRBJ2-1, with 8 bases aligning to TRBD2. CDR1 and CDR2 (germline): SGDLS, YYNGEE. The V and J ends lost 1 base and 5 bases, in that order; junction bases with no gene match: 5. This CDR3 is built from 15 residues.

This sequence joins TRBV9 and TRBJ2-5; TRBD2 might be the D (7 bases). V lost 7 bases to trimming and J lost 7 bases, with 14 bases between them. CDR1 and CDR2 from the germline V gene are SGDLS and YYNGEE. The CDR3 loop spans 12 amino acids. This CDR3 is CASGGGGWTQYF. The CDR3 coding sequence is TGTGCCAGCGGGGGAGGGGGATGGACCCAGTACTTC. The full variable domain, completed using reference TRBV9 and TRBJ2-5, is DSGVTQTPKHLITATGQRVTLRCSPRSGDLSVYWYQQSLDQGLQFLIQYYNGEERAKGNILERFSAQQFPDLHSELNLSSLELGDSALYFCASGGGGWTQYFGPGTRLLVL.

On this clone: A junction end diverges from the germline sequence, so it may reflect a read error. Other DNA variants within this sample encode the same CDR3. The V call is TRBV6-5, the J call TRBJ2-7, with unresolved D. This CDR3 spans 11 amino acids. CDR1 and CDR2 (germline): MNHEY, SVGAGI. The CDR3 DNA reads as TGTGCCAGCAGTTACTCCAACGAGCAGTACTTC. Residues: CASSYSNEQYF.

This rearrangement joins TRBV28 to TRBJ1-1; tentatively, D is TRBD1 (6 bases). The CDR3 is 13 residues long. The germline gives CDR1 MDHEN, CDR2 SYDVKM. With 6 bases removed from V and 5 bases from J, the gap between germline ends came to 13 bases. CDR3 sequence (DNA): TGTGCCAGCAGGGGCAGGGGTCGAACTGAAGCTTTCTTT. It specifies CASRGRGRTEAFF.

The chain couples TRBV10-3 to TRBJ2-1, with D hard to call. Trimming took 0 bases from V and 3 from J, leaving 9 bases between them. The CDR3 loop spans 15 amino acids. Germline V CDR1 and CDR2: ENHRY, SYGVKD. The CDR3 reads CAISESNTLYNEQFF. As DNA, the CDR3 is TGTGCCATCAGTGAGTCGAATACTCTCTACAATGAGCAGTTCTTC.

The rearrangement uses TRBV7-3 and TRBJ2-5; D remains ambiguous. CDR1 is SGHTA and CDR2 is FQGTGA in the germline V gene. V dropped 6 bases and J dropped 1 base, with 9 bases sitting between them. This CDR3 has 13 residues. The CDR3 loop is CASSVSPQETQYF. CDR3 bases: TGTGCCAGCAGTGTCAGTCCCCAAGAGACCCAGTACTTC. The full variable domain, with the rest looked up from reference TRBV7-3 and TRBJ2-5, is GAGVSQTPSNKVTEKGKYVELRCDPISGHTALYWYRQSLGQGPEFLIYFQGTGAADDSGLPNDRFFAVRPEGSVSTLKIQRTERGDSAVYLCASSVSPQETQYFGPGTRLLVL.

The V gene is TRBV5-8, the J gene TRBJ2-3; 7 bases fit TRBD2. This CDR3 has 16 residues. J gave up 4 bases and V 5 bases, and 13 bases lay outside the gene matches. Germline CDR1 reads SGHTS; CDR2 reads YDEGEE. CDR3 coding DNA: TGTGCCAGCAGGTCCTGGGGGGAGGGCCCCCCAGATACGCAGTATTTT. Translated, it gives CASRSWGEGPPDTQYF.

The CDR3 loop reads CASGSLRTSSYEQYF. The CDR3, as DNA: TGTGCCAGCGGTTCCCTCCGGACGAGCTCCTACGAGCAGTACTTC. The chain is built from TRBV6-6 and TRBJ2-7, with D uncertain. Germline V gene sequence: CDR1 MNHNY, CDR2 SVGAGI (reference sequence). V was pared by 8 bases and J by 0 bases, with 17 bases between. There are 15 residues in the CDR3.

This chain connects TRBV28 to TRBJ2-1, with TRBD2 as a possible D gene (6 bases). This CDR3 region has 13 residues. V was pared by 6 bases and J by 7 bases, with 13 bases between. Per the germline V gene, CDR1 is MDHEN and CDR2 is SYDVKM. DNA of the CDR3: TGTGCCAGCAGAATCGGGAGTGGTAATGAGCAGTTCTTC. Its translation is CASRIGSGNEQFF. The variable domain in full, with the rest retrieved from reference TRBV28 and TRBJ2-1, is DVKVTQSSRYLVKRTGEKVFLECVQDMDHENMFWYRQDPGLGLRLIYFSYDVKMKEKGDIPEGYSVSREKKERFSLILESASTNQTSMYLCASRIGSGNEQFFGPGTRLTVL.

The chain couples TRBV5-5 to TRBJ1-5; TRBD1 aligns across 7 bases. V trimming: 4 bases; J trimming: 0 bases; junction bases outside the gene matches: 4. Germline CDR1 and CDR2: SGHKS and YYEKEE (reference sequence). The CDR3 loop spans 15 amino acids. This CDR3 reads CASSEDRVSNQPQHF. CDR3 DNA: TGTGCCAGCAGCGAAGACAGGGTTAGCAATCAGCCCCAGCATTTT.

This chain joins TRBV7-2 and TRBJ2-7; TRBD2 agrees at 9 bases. Germline V lookup: CDR1 SGHTA, CDR2 FQGNSA. J lost 4 bases, V lost 1 base, and 8 bases had no gene match. The CDR3 totals 16 residues. CDR3 bases: TGTGCCAGCAGCTTAGGTCGGCTAGCGGGAACTTACGAGCAGTACTTC. Translating it yields CASSLGRLAGTYEQYF.

This chain joins TRBV7-6 and TRBJ1-1; D gene ambiguous. The CDR3 runs 12 residues. CDR1 and CDR2 (germline): SGHVS, FNYEAQ. The ends were cut back, 2 bases at V and 1 base at J, with 2 bases in the middle. CDR3 residues: CASSLSNTEAFF. DNA for the CDR3: TGTGCCAGCAGCTTATCGAACACTGAAGCTTTCTTT.

Of note for this clone: This may be a read error, as it is one base from a much larger clone. The CDR3 coding sequence is TGTGCCAGCAGGGTTAGCGGGAGCTCCTACAATGAGCAGTTCTTC. Translated, it gives CASRVSGSSYNEQFF. The chain carries TRBV6-5 and TRBJ2-1, with TRBD2 matching over 9 bases. This CDR3 is built from 15 residues. CDR1 MNHEY and CDR2 SVGAGI come from the germline V gene. The V and J ends lost 6 bases and 0 bases, in that order; junction bases with no gene match: 3.